What follows describes a single T cell receptor (beta chain). The data originate from a study of radiotherapy plus CTLA-4 blockade in lung cancer. Background on the study: The study recorded objective responses in roughly 20% of patients and disease control in roughly 34%.

V lost 4 bases, J lost 0 bases, and 11 bases lay in between. Per the germline V gene, CDR1 is SGHDT and CDR2 is YYEEEE. The CDR3 is 15 amino acids. The method was immunoSEQ multiplex PCR; TCRdb's version includes in-frame clones alone and lacks a portion of them. The sample shows over 80,000 clones, about 87% of them seen only once. The chain carries TRBV5-6 and TRBJ1-3, with unresolved D. This sequence was found in a human donor with non-small cell lung cancer that progressed on radiotherapy plus ipilimumab. The specimen was peripheral blood, collected from a patient treated with radiotherapy plus ipilimumab. CDR3 amino acids: CASSTDGYSGNTIYF. DNA for the CDR3: TGTGCCAGCAGCACGGACGGATACTCTGGAAACACCATATATTTT.